This TCR beta chain came from a study of naive and memory T cell subsets. General study findings and limits: Potentially, T cell activation and differentiation skew this RNA-based measurement.

The CDR3 covers 14 residues. Trimming stripped 6 bases from V and 1 base from J, with 10 bases between. The germline CDR1 and CDR2 sequences are MNHEY and SVGEGT. This clonotype has a count of ten or more. Its antigen is not identified. TCR cDNA received a 3' ligated oligonucleotide that carried a UMI. Cells were not sorted; total RNA input targeted roughly 1 to 1000 ng. Four PCR rounds used nested alpha and beta constant region primers plus the SP2 primer. Reverse transcription of blood and skin TCR RNA was primed at alpha and beta constant regions. TCRdb processed the 5' RACE reads anew with MiXCR; each CDR3 protein has one entry. The sample has about 48,000 distinct CDR3 sequences; 4.7% are singletons.

V and J are TRBV6-2 or TRBV6-3 and TRBJ1-5; TRBD1 might be the D (5 bases). The clonotype was recovered from a female donor in good health. The CDR3: CASRNRDSNQPQHF. The CDR3 DNA reads as TGTGCCAGCAGAAACCGGGACAGCAATCAGCCCCAGCATTTT.